This paragraph covers one T cell receptor (beta chain) sequence. This specimen comes from a study of shared clonotypes between healthy human individuals. Study background: CD4 naive and CD4 memory each took three plates per donor, while CD8 naive took two and CD8 memory one.

TCRdb's table, derived via immunoSEQ multiplex PCR, lists solely in-frame clones and lacks some. The table includes just over 2,000,000 clones, roughly 94% detected once. Trimming removed 4 bases at V and 8 bases at J, with 16 bases between. CDR3 size: 15 residues. Germline CDR1 reads SGHKS; CDR2 reads YYEKEE (reference sequence). J is TRBJ1-6 and V is TRBV5-5; D gene ambiguous. The sample consisted of naive CD4+ T cells sorted from blood. Subset of the sample: CD45RA+ positively selected. This TCR was recovered from a man aged 18 to 29 in good health. The CDR3, as DNA: TGTGCCAGCAGCCCGCGGGTAATCGGGGATTCACCCCTCCACTTT. As protein: CASSPRVIGDSPLHF.